Listed below are T cell receptor beta chains from one sample, sequenced in a study of blood T cells in healthy people across ages. Using its own MiXCR run on the 5' RACE reads, TCRdb lists one record per CDR3 protein. The sample records hundreds of thousands of distinct CDR3 sequences, 29% being singletons. Sequencing was done on a sample of blood. The source of these receptors is a woman over 75 in good health. The CDR3 runs from the conserved cysteine through the conserved F or W. The order of the fields is clone size, J gene, D gene, V gene, CDR3 protein, CDR3 DNA. D genes are given only for firm matches. Clone size is given for some rows only: seen once, a few or many times, or a class if the clone is expanded.

once | TRBJ2-7 | TRBD1 | TRBV11-1 | CASSPTRTGGGGLRSSYEQYF | TGTGCCAGCAGCCCCACCCGCACAGGGGGTGGTGGACTTAGGAGCTCCTACGAGCAGTACTTC
. | TRBJ2-7 | . | TRBV7-7 | CASSLGLAPSYEQYF | TGTGCCAGCAGCTTAGGTCTAGCGCCCTCCTACGAGCAGTACTTC
many | TRBJ2-5 | TRBD2 | TRBV20-1 | CSARRAGGQGETQYF | TGCAGTGCTAGAAGAGCGGGGGGGCAGGGAGAGACCCAGTACTTC
many | TRBJ1-6 | TRBD1 | TRBV3-1 | CASGDRRNSPLHF | TGCGCTAGTGGGGACAGGCGTAATTCACCCCTCCACTTT
few | TRBJ1-3 | . | TRBV7-2 | CASSFSGALGPEAGNTIYF | TGTGCCAGCAGCTTTTCAGGGGCTTTGGGCCCGGAGGCTGGAAACACCATATATTTT
many | TRBJ1-2 | TRBD1 | TRBV28 | CASSGPDRGPGYTF | TGTGCCAGCAGTGGTCCGGACAGGGGGCCTGGCTACACCTTC
. | TRBJ1-2 | . | TRBV29-1 | CSVEGAELYGHTF | TGCAGCGTTGAAGGTGCAGAACTCTATGGCCACACCTTC
. | TRBJ2-1 | . | TRBV6-6 | CASSYKTNEQFF | TGTGCCAGCAGTTACAAGACCAATGAGCAGTTCTTC
. | TRBJ2-3 | TRBD1 | TRBV12-3/TRBV12-4 | CASSQAVGGTDAQYF | TGTGCCAGCAGCCAGGCGGTAGGGGGCACAGATGCGCAGTATTTT
few | TRBJ1-1 | TRBD1 | TRBV12-3/TRBV12-4 | CASSGPGQLNTEAFF | TGTGCCAGCAGTGGTCCGGGACAGCTGAACACTGAAGCTTTCTTT
many | TRBJ2-7 | . | TRBV24-1 | CATSEAGYEQYF | TGTGCCACCAGTGAGGCAGGCTACGAGCAGTACTTC
. | TRBJ1-6 | TRBD1 | TRBV20-1 | CSAREAGQNNSPLHF | TGCAGTGCTAGAGAGGCGGGACAGAATAATTCACCCCTCCACTTT
once | TRBJ2-2 | . | TRBV4-3 | CASSQAFATGERFF | TGCGCCAGCAGCCAAGCATTTGCAACCGGGGAGCGGTTTTTT
few | TRBJ1-1 | . | TRBV4-3 | CASSQELAGITEAFF | TGCGCCAGCAGCCAAGAGTTGGCGGGGATCACTGAAGCTTTCTTT
many | TRBJ1-1 | TRBD1 | TRBV4-3 | CASSQAKGAFPEAFF | TGCGCCAGCAGCCAAGCTAAGGGGGCATTCCCTGAAGCTTTCTTT
. | TRBJ2-5 | TRBD1 | TRBV6-5 | CASSRGTGLGETQYF | TGTGCCAGCAGTCGGGGGACAGGTCTGGGGGAGACCCAGTACTTC
many | TRBJ2-7 | . | TRBV10-2 | CASSVQGTSYEQYF | TGCGCCAGCAGTGTTCAGGGGACCTCCTACGAGCAGTACTTC
few | TRBJ1-5 | . | TRBV5-5 | CASSPGADRTLRHQPQHF | TGTGCCAGCAGCCCCGGAGCCGACAGGACGCTTAGGCATCAGCCCCAGCATTTT